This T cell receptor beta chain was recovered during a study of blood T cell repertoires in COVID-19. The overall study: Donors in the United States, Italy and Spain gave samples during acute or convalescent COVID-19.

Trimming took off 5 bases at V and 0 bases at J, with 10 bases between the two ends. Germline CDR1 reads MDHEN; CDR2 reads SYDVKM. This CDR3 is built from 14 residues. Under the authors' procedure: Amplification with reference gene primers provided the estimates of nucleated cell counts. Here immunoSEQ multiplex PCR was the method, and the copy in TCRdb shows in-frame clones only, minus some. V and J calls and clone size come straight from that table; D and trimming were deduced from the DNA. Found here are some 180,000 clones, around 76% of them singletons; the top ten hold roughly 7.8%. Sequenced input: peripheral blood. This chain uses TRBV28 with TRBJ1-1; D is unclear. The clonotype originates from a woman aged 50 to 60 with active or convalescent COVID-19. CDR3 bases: TGTGCCAGCAGTCCCCCAAGAGTGAACACTGAAGCTTTCTTT. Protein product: CASSPPRVNTEAFF.